This passage covers 8 T cell receptor beta chains from one sample sequenced in a study of blood T cell repertoires in COVID-19. Only in-frame clones appear in the TCRdb table, and some are missing; sequencing was by immunoSEQ multiplex PCR. The table records 300,000 to 400,000 clones, 85% of them present only once. The specimen was PBMCs or T cells enriched from blood (not recorded which). These receptors all stem from a woman between 25 and 40 years old who had been exposed to COVID-19.

This chain connects TRBV4-2 to TRBJ2-2, with 7 bases identical to TRBD1. The CDR3 has 13 amino acids. Germline V gene lookup returns CDR1 LGHNA and CDR2 YNFKEQ. Trimming cost V 4 bases and J 8 bases; bases outside gene matches: 4. CDR3 sequence reads: CASSRTGAGELFF. CDR3 sequence (DNA): TGTGCCAGCAGCCGAACAGGGGCTGGGGAGCTGTTTTTT.

This clone has a handful of counts. This chain joins TRBV10-3 and TRBJ1-2; 7 positions match TRBD1. CDR1 ENHRY and CDR2 SYGVKD come from the germline V gene. V trimming: 4 bases; J trimming: 3 bases; junction bases outside the gene matches: 5. CDR3 size: 14 residues. The CDR3 region is CAISGHTGDYGYTF. For the CDR3, the DNA is TGTGCCATCAGTGGTCACACAGGGGACTATGGCTACACCTTC.

V and J are TRBV27 and TRBJ1-2, with TRBD1 as a possible D gene (5 bases). The V gene's germline CDR1 is MNHEY and CDR2 SMNVEV (reference sequence). Trimming stripped 6 bases from V and 4 bases from J, with 9 bases between. The CDR3 runs to 12 residues. The CDR3 DNA is TGTGCCAGCAGAGGGGCCTTCTATGGCTACACCTTC. This gives the protein CASRGAFYGYTF.

The chain employs TRBV19 and TRBJ2-6, with TRBD1 matching 9 bases. In germline, CDR1 is LNHDA, CDR2 SQIVND (reference sequence). The CDR3 runs 18 residues. J was trimmed by 0 bases and V by 7 bases; bases with no gene match: 10. CDR3 protein: CASMGQQGAPSGANVLTF. The CDR3 DNA sequence: TGTGCCAGTATGGGCCAACAGGGGGCCCCCTCTGGGGCCAACGTCCTGACTTTC.

This chain joins TRBV19 and TRBJ1-5; D is perhaps TRBD1 (6 bases). The CDR3 consists of 17 residues. V dropped 3 bases and J dropped 4 bases, with 19 bases sitting between them. The germline V gene has CDR1 LNHDA and CDR2 SQIVND (reference sequence). The CDR3 protein is CASSIKGTGWENQPQHF. In DNA form, the CDR3 reads TGTGCCAGTAGTATTAAGGGCACAGGGTGGGAGAATCAGCCCCAGCATTTT. Based on the CDR3 plus reference TRBV19 and TRBJ1-5, the full variable domain is DGGITQSPKYLFRKEGQNVTLSCEQNLNHDAMYWYRQDPGQGLRLIYYSQIVNDFQKGDIAEGYSVSREKKESFPLTVTSAQKNPTAFYLCASSIKGTGWENQPQHFGDGTRLSIL.

The rearrangement links TRBV30 to TRBJ1-3; 9 bases fit TRBD1. The CDR3 is 16 residues long. Germline assignment: CDR1 GTSNPN and CDR2 SVGIG (reference sequence). V shed 5 bases and J 4 bases; nucleotides not matched to a gene: 12. This chain's CDR3 is CAWGQPGQGLGNTIYF. In DNA form, the CDR3 reads TGTGCCTGGGGTCAACCGGGACAGGGTCTAGGAAACACCATATATTTT.

V is TRBV19 and J is TRBJ1-2, with TRBD1 as a possible D gene (6 bases). The CDR3 consists of 15 residues. V was pared by 3 bases and J by 5 bases, with 16 bases between. Germline V gene lookup returns CDR1 LNHDA and CDR2 SQIVND (reference sequence). CDR3 sequence reads: CASSMLGRGHYGYTF. The CDR3 DNA reads as TGTGCCAGTAGTATGTTGGGCAGGGGTCATTATGGCTACACCTTC.

The chain joins TRBV27 to TRBJ2-1, with a weak D call TRBD2 (6 bases). The CDR3 contains 14 residues. CDR1 is MNHEY, CDR2 SMNVEV, per germline (reference sequence). The germline V and J ends were trimmed by 2 bases and 7 bases, with 12 bases remaining between them. The CDR3 coding sequence is TGTGCCAGCAGTTTAGGGATAGCGGCGAATGAGCAGTTCTTC. This translates into CASSLGIAANEQFF.